The clone carrying this T cell receptor (beta chain) was recorded a few times. Data came from immunoSEQ multiplex PCR; TCRdb stores just in-frame clones and leaves some out. The data show about 61,000 clones, with 85% to 90% seen just once and approximately 15% held by the top ten. Each patient's relapse followed autologous stem cell transplantation, and brentuximab vedotin exposure varied. Trimming took off 6 bases at V and 4 bases at J, with 12 bases between the two ends. The CDR3 loop spans 13 amino acids. Looked up from germline, CDR1 is MNHNS and CDR2 is SASEGT. The data were taken from a study of PD-1 blockade in classical Hodgkin lymphoma.

This receptor was identified in a human donor with classical Hodgkin lymphoma. The sample consisted of peripheral blood mononuclear cells (PBMCs), taken at baseline. The chain is built from TRBV6-1 and TRBJ1-2; the D gene is possibly TRBD1 (5 bases). CDR3 sequence reads: CASSDSRIYGYTF. The CDR3 DNA sequence: TGTGCCAGCAGCGACAGCCGGATCTATGGCTACACCTTC.